This T cell receptor (beta chain) was observed in a study of blood T cell repertoires in COVID-19. Looking at the study overall: PBMCs, B-cell-depleted T cells, or T cells provided the cDNA or gDNA that made up the material.

This CDR3 contains 14 residues. Unmatched junction bases numbered 16, after V lost 11 bases and J lost 6 bases. Libraries were prepared by immunoSEQ multiplex PCR; TCRdb keeps only in-frame clonotypes and omits some of them. The data contain 150,000 to 200,000 clones, around nine tenths of them seen just once; the ten biggest clones take up about 5%. The genes are TRBV23-1 and TRBJ2-7; 7 nucleotides agree with TRBD1. TRBV23-1 is an ORF, and what it does is uncertain. The receptor was derived from a human donor in a cohort sampled during active COVID-19. The source material was peripheral blood. DNA of the CDR3: TGCGCCGGTACAGGGGTTCTCGATTTCTGCGAGCAGTACTTC. Amino acid sequence: CAGTGVLDFCEQYF.